This T cell receptor beta chain was sequenced for a study of T-cell memory formation after mild COVID-19. Study-wide results and caveats: Nothing showed for sure that second-wave clones peaking on day 37 were SARS-CoV-2 specific.

The CDR3 loop spans 16 amino acids. V lost 6 bases, J lost 1 base, and 18 bases lay in between. From germline, CDR1 is LGHNA and CDR2 YSLEER. Using its own MiXCR run on the 5' RACE reads, TCRdb lists one record per CDR3 protein. The data hold 100,000 to 150,000 distinct CDR3 sequences, with about 15% observed a single time. Details on this clonotype: No antigen is known for it.

The rearrangement uses TRBV4-3 and TRBJ1-2, with D possibly matching TRBD1 (6 bases). The sequenced sample was PBMCs or a T cell subset sorted from them (not recorded which). This clonotype was sampled from a man aged 18 to 30 who had mild COVID-19 (a few samples of this study predate the infection). Cell type and time point are not known. CDR3 region: CASRQERQAHNYGYTF. Written as DNA, the CDR3 is TGCGCCAGCAGACAGGAAAGACAGGCTCATAACTATGGCTACACCTTC.